In this sample, the clone carrying this T cell receptor (beta chain) turned up many times. These data belong to a study of T cells after yellow fever vaccination. Study-wide results and caveats: Post-booster repertoires contained most primary-vaccination clones again (about 95% CD4, about 90% CD8).

TCRdb redid the calling of the 5' RACE reads with MiXCR, one entry per CDR3 protein. Counted here are 12,000 to 15,000 distinct CDR3 sequences, 7.3% occurring once; the ten biggest clones make up approximately 1.5%. This TCR was sampled from a man between 18 and 35 years old who received the YFV17D yellow fever vaccine. The starting material was PBMCs, either bulk or a sorted T-cell subset (CD4+, CD8+, memory, or dextramer-sorted; not recorded which), obtained on the day of the yellow fever booster vaccination.

CDR3 loop: CASRGGLAGVPLYNEQFF. The DNA for the CDR3 is TGTGCCAGCAGGGGTGGACTAGCGGGGGTACCCCTCTACAATGAGCAGTTCTTC. The chain employs TRBV6-2 or TRBV6-3 and TRBJ2-1; 13 bases are a match to TRBD2. In germline, CDR1 is MNHEY, CDR2 SVGEGT. V lost 6 bases to trimming and J lost 3 bases; unmatched junction nucleotides: 11. This CDR3 has 18 amino acids.